This TCR beta chain stems from a study of blood T cell repertoires in COVID-19. As for the study in general: Donors in the United States, Italy and Spain gave samples during acute or convalescent COVID-19. The analysed material was cDNA or gDNA that came from T cells, B-cell-depleted T cells, or PBMCs.

Original handling: Quantification of nucleated cells was approximated via reference gene primer amplification. Clones were read by immunoSEQ multiplex PCR, and TCRdb kept only the in-frame ones, dropping some. For V, J and clone size, that table is used; D and trimming come from the DNA. This table has about 350,000 clones, more than 70% appearing once. Followed over time, Seattle patients had been enrolled while infection was active. V gave up 5 bases and J gave up 4 bases, with 20 bases separating them. The length of the CDR3 is 16 residues. Germline V gives CDR1 LNHNV, CDR2 YYDKDF (reference sequence).

This receptor was obtained from an older woman with COVID-19, enrolled during active disease. The sample consisted of peripheral blood. V and J are TRBV15 and TRBJ1-1; D possibly corresponds to TRBD1 (5 bases). The DNA for the CDR3 is TGTGCCACCAGCTACCCCCCCGGGGGGAGGTCCACTGAAGCTTTCTTT. Amino acids: CATSYPPGGRSTEAFF. Full variable domain (outside the CDR3, taken from reference TRBV15 and TRBJ1-1): DAMVIQNPRYQVTQFGKPVTLSCSQTLNHNVMYWYQQKSSQAPKLLFHYYDKDFNNEADTPDNFQSRRPNTSFCFLDIRSPGLGDTAMYLCATSYPPGGRSTEAFFGQGTRLTVV.